This passage covers 27 T cell receptor beta chains from one sample sequenced in a study of human T cells and chemical hapten exposure. Time point of the sample: patch test 2, 6 weeks after DPC sensitization. Indicated treatment: therapeutic diphenylcyclopropenone sensitization with weekly scalp DPC. MiXCR was run by TCRdb on the RACE reads, yielding one entry per CDR3 protein. The table includes under 450,000 distinct CDR3 sequences, 6% to 7% detected once. The input for sequencing was whole blood, taken in connection with sensitization to the hapten diphenylcyclopropenone (DPC). The receptors originated from a woman aged 18-35 years with alopecia areata. Some clones in this sample may be carry-over from other donors' samples.

This clonotype was recorded at least ten times. The CDR3 region has the DNA TGTGCCAGCAGCTTGAATATCAGGGGTAATTCACCCCTCCACTTT. Protein sequence: CASSLNIRGNSPLHF. This chain links TRBV5-6 with TRBJ1-6; TRBD1 might be the D (6 bases). The germline V gene has CDR1 SGHDT and CDR2 YYEEEE. V gave up 1 base and J gave up 6 bases, with 11 bases separating them. The CDR3 loop spans 15 amino acids.

The table lists this clonotype with many counts. This chain uses TRBV6-2 or TRBV6-3 with TRBJ1-5; the D gene is possibly TRBD1 (5 bases). The CDR3 totals 17 residues. From germline, CDR1 is MNHEY and CDR2 SVGEGT. V was pared by 8 bases and J by 3 bases, with 23 bases between. DNA of the CDR3: TGTGCCAGCTCAAATAGCTTCAGGGCTGGTGACAATCAGCCCCAGCATTTT. It specifies CASSNSFRAGDNQPQHF.

This clonotype appeared many times. The rearrangement uses TRBV11-2 and TRBJ2-1; TRBD1 aligns across 7 bases. The CDR3 runs to 15 residues. The V gene end was trimmed by 2 bases and the J gene end by 4 bases; junction bases not matched to a gene: 5. Germline V CDR1 and CDR2: SGHAT, FQNNGV. Here the CDR3 reads CASSLFQGEYNEQFF. The CDR3 nucleotides are TGTGCCAGCAGCTTATTTCAGGGGGAATACAATGAGCAGTTCTTC.

This clonotype was counted many times. The CDR3 DNA reads TGTGCCAGCTCACCAAGTGGCGGGGGGGCCGGGAATGAGCAGTTCTTC. Its protein is CASSPSGGGAGNEQFF. The chain employs TRBV18 and TRBJ2-1; TRBD2 agrees at 9 bases. Trimming took 2 bases from V and 7 from J; bases not matched to a gene: 9. The germline gives CDR1 KGHSH, CDR2 LQKENI. The CDR3 spans 16 residues.

This clonotype was observed many times. This chain joins TRBV5-1 and TRBJ1-6, with D tentatively TRBD1 (5 bases). CDR3 size: 14 residues. Germline V gene data show CDR1 as SGHRS and CDR2 as YFSETQ. V lost 4 bases and J lost 5, with 10 bases in between. CDR3 protein: CASSRTGDNSPLHF. For the CDR3, the DNA is TGCGCCAGCAGCCGAACGGGGGATAATTCACCCCTCCACTTT.

The genes are TRBV5-1 and TRBJ1-3, with 8 bases fitting TRBD1. The CDR3 loop spans 17 amino acids. Germline CDR1 and CDR2: SGHRS and YFSETQ. V lost 4 bases to trimming and J lost 1 base; unmatched junction nucleotides: 10. The CDR3 bases are TGCGCCAGCAGCATCTCGGACAGGGATCATTCTGGAAACACCATATATTTT. Translating it yields CASSISDRDHSGNTIYF.

There are many counts of this clonotype. V is TRBV7-9 and J is TRBJ1-5, with no clear D. Trimming removed 1 base from V and 4 bases from J, with 5 bases in between. The CDR3 is 13 residues long. Germline CDR1 reads SEHNR; CDR2 reads FQNEAQ (reference sequence). CDR3 in DNA: TGTGCCAGCAGCTTAGGGTTTAATCAGCCCCAGCATTTT. It translates to CASSLGFNQPQHF.

This chain uses TRBV6-2 or TRBV6-3 with TRBJ1-2; D call uncertain. V was pared by 0 bases and J by 3 bases, with 8 bases between. This CDR3 has 14 residues. Germline assignment: CDR1 MNHEY and CDR2 SVGEGT. The CDR3 DNA reads TGTGCCAGCAGTTACTCGTCCGGATACTATGGCTACACCTTC. Translating it yields CASSYSSGYYGYTF.

The V gene is TRBV7-2, the J gene TRBJ1-2; the D is unclear. The length of the CDR3 is 14 residues. Germline CDR1 reads SGHTA; CDR2 reads FQGNSA. V lost 5 bases, J lost 0 bases, and 10 bases lay in between. CDR3 nucleotide sequence: TGTGCCAGCAGCCGGGATCAAGCTAACTATGGCTACACCTTC. Protein: CASSRDQANYGYTF. The full variable domain, with the rest looked up from reference TRBV7-2 and TRBJ1-2, is GAGVSQSPSNKVTEKGKDVELRCDPISGHTALYWYRQSLGQGLEFLIYFQGNSAPDKSGLPSDRFSAERTGGSVSTLTIQRTQQEDSAVYLCASSRDQANYGYTFGSGTRLTVV.

The J gene is TRBJ1-5, the V gene TRBV6-5; D not resolved. The V end lost 5 bases, the J end lost 4 bases, and 9 bases lay between the germline ends. Germline-derived CDR1 and CDR2 are MNHEY and SVGAGI. This CDR3 is 13 amino acids long. CDR3 region: CASSMTVNQPQHF. In DNA form, the CDR3 reads TGTGCCAGCAGTATGACGGTAAATCAGCCCCAGCATTTT.

V and J are TRBV7-9 and TRBJ2-7, with 8 bases fitting TRBD2. The CDR3 is 15 residues long. Germline trimming cut 1 base from V and 5 bases from J; bases unmatched to any gene: 7. Germline loops: CDR1 SEHNR, CDR2 FQNEAQ (reference sequence). The CDR3 loop is CASSLEQRGFHEQYF. The CDR3 coding sequence is TGTGCCAGCAGCTTAGAGCAGCGGGGGTTCCACGAGCAGTACTTC.

V is TRBV7-2 and J is TRBJ1-1, with a possible D match to TRBD1 (5 bases). This CDR3 contains 14 residues. Trimming took 5 bases from V and 1 from J, leaving 11 bases between them. CDR1 is SGHTA and CDR2 is FQGNSA in the germline V gene. CDR3 amino acids: CASSNWTPNTEAFF. The CDR3 region has the DNA TGTGCCAGCAGCAACTGGACACCGAACACTGAAGCTTTCTTT. The entire variable domain, with the rest obtained from reference TRBV7-2 and TRBJ1-1, is as follows: GAGVSQSPSNKVTEKGKDVELRCDPISGHTALYWYRQSLGQGLEFLIYFQGNSAPDKSGLPSDRFSAERTGGSVSTLTIQRTQQEDSAVYLCASSNWTPNTEAFFGQGTRLTVV.

This clonotype has more than one count but fewer than ten. The gene calls are TRBV3-1 and TRBJ2-1; 8 bases are shared with TRBD1. The CDR3 has 15 residues. Germline V gene lookup returns CDR1 LGHDT and CDR2 YNNKEL (reference sequence). Unmatched junction bases numbered 6, after V lost 4 bases and J lost 4 bases. The CDR3 DNA reads as TGTGCCAGCAGCCCCCCCGGGACAGGATACAATGAGCAGTTCTTC. As protein: CASSPPGTGYNEQFF.

This clonotype appeared many times. As DNA, the CDR3 is TGTGCCAGCAGCCAAGACGGGGGACCCTACGAGCAGTACTTC. It encodes CASSQDGGPYEQYF. The J gene is TRBJ2-7, the V gene TRBV3-1; the D gene is possibly TRBD2 (6 bases). The germline gives CDR1 LGHDT, CDR2 YNNKEL (reference sequence). Trimming pared 0 bases from V and 2 bases from J, leaving 8 bases between. This CDR3 is 14 amino acids long.

This clonotype was picked up a small number of times. This rearrangement joins TRBV14 to TRBJ1-6; D may be TRBD1 (6 bases). The V and J ends lost 1 base and 7 bases respectively, with 17 bases between them. The CDR3 is 17 residues long. Germline values: CDR1 SGHDN, CDR2 FVKESK. CDR3 nucleotides: TGTGCCAGCAGCCAAGTCAGGGGTTTTAGGTCAAATTCACCCCTCCACTTT. Its translation is CASSQVRGFRSNSPLHF.

The rearrangement links TRBV6-5 to TRBJ2-3; D is ambiguous. The germline V gene has CDR1 MNHEY and CDR2 SVGAGI. V was trimmed by 4 bases and J by 2 bases, leaving 7 bases between them. CDR3 length: 13 residues. CDR3 sequence reads: CASSSGFTDTQYF. The CDR3, as DNA: TGTGCCAGCAGTTCGGGTTTCACAGATACGCAGTATTTT.

There are many counts of this clonotype. This chain joins TRBV7-2 and TRBJ1-5, with D uncertain. With 4 bases removed from V and 0 bases from J, the gap between germline ends came to 10 bases. This CDR3 is built from 15 residues. Germline lookup yields CDR1 SGHTA and CDR2 FQGNSA. In nucleotides, the CDR3 is TGTGCCAGCAGCTCCCATCAGGATAGCAATCAGCCCCAGCATTTT. The encoded protein is CASSSHQDSNQPQHF.

Only a few counts were recorded for this clonotype. No DNA is shown, since the ends of the CDR3 on it are uncertain; the CDR3 is the one TCRdb lists. The chain employs TRBV1 and TRBJ2-1; TRBD1 is the table's D call, not checked against the DNA. TRBV1 is tagged as a pseudogene. 21 amino acids form the CDR3, both terminal residues included. The CDR3 sequence is CTSSQEVNFGRGAPRSNEQFF.

This clonotype was counted at least ten times. The rearrangement links TRBV7-3 to TRBJ1-6, with TRBD1 matching over 8 bases. V was pared by 5 bases and J by 10 bases, with 7 bases of the junction left unmatched. The CDR3 covers 14 residues. Germline CDR1 SGHTA, CDR2 FQGTGA. CDR3 in amino acids: CASSTGGSPSPLHF. The CDR3 DNA reads TGTGCCAGCAGCACAGGGGGGTCGCCCTCACCCCTCCACTTT.

The V and J genes are TRBV20-1 and TRBJ1-1, with 8 bases lining up with TRBD1. CDR1 is DFQATT, CDR2 SNEGSKA, per germline (reference sequence). This CDR3 contains 14 residues. The trim removed 1 base at V and 5 bases at J, leaving 6 bases unmatched. CDR3 in amino acids: CSARGGQGHTEAFF. The CDR3 bases are TGCAGTGCTAGAGGCGGACAGGGCCATACTGAAGCTTTCTTT.

This clonotype has a count of ten or more. The chain has TRBV4-3 and TRBJ1-4; tentatively, D is TRBD1 (5 bases). The V end was cut by 0 bases, the J end by 8 bases, with 16 bases between. Germline V gene sequence: CDR1 LGHNA, CDR2 YSLEER. CDR3 length: 16 residues. The CDR3 sequence: CASSQDTRAGKEKLFF. The CDR3 nucleotides read TGCGCCAGCAGCCAAGATACGAGGGCAGGGAAAGAAAAACTGTTTTTT.

V gene TRBV7-3 combines with J gene TRBJ1-1; D is uncertain. Germline CDR1 is SGHTA and CDR2 is FQGTGA. The CDR3 is 15 amino acids. With 5 bases removed from V and 11 bases from J, the gap between germline ends came to 24 bases. The CDR3 coding sequence is TGTGCCAGCAGCCAAGTAACAAACCCGGGCGCTCGGGCTTTCTTT. Translated: CASSQVTNPGARAFF.

This sequence joins TRBV27 and TRBJ1-1; D might be TRBD1 (5 bases). V dropped 3 bases and J dropped 0 bases, with 20 bases sitting between them. Germline V gene lookup returns CDR1 MNHEY and CDR2 SMNVEV (reference sequence). CDR3 size: 18 residues. CDR3 loop: CASSFPTALRGLNTEAFF. CDR3 in DNA: TGTGCCAGCAGTTTCCCGACAGCATTACGGGGGTTGAACACTGAAGCTTTCTTT.

This clonotype has just a few counts. The gene calls are TRBV20-1 and TRBJ1-1, with 8 bases identical to TRBD1. The V gene end was trimmed by 6 bases and the J gene end by 4 bases; junction bases not matched to a gene: 7. The germline CDR1 and CDR2 sequences are DFQATT and SNEGSKA (reference sequence). CDR3 length: 13 residues. CDR3 nucleotides: TGCAGTGCGCAGACAGGGGTGAGCACTGAAGCTTTCTTT. This translates into CSAQTGVSTEAFF.

The genes are TRBV4-3 and TRBJ2-7, with unresolved D. V lost 1 base and J lost 9, with 10 bases in between. CDR1 is LGHNA and CDR2 is YSLEER in the germline V gene. This CDR3 contains 12 residues. The CDR3 protein is CASSQAHKGQYF. CDR3 DNA: TGCGCCAGCAGCCAAGCCCACAAGGGGCAGTACTTC.

This clonotype was counted at least ten times. V gene TRBV6-5 combines with J gene TRBJ2-5; D assignment may be TRBD1 or TRBD2 (6 bases each). Looked up from germline, CDR1 is MNHEY and CDR2 is SVGAGI. This CDR3 is built from 12 residues. The V end lost 8 bases, the J end lost 2 bases, and 9 bases lay between the germline ends. The CDR3 sequence is CASRGQQETQYF. CDR3 coding DNA: TGTGCCAGCCGGGGGCAGCAAGAGACCCAGTACTTC.

The chain recombines TRBV7-9 with TRBJ2-1, with 10 nucleotides matching TRBD2. The CDR3 has 18 amino acids. In germline, CDR1 is SEHNR, CDR2 FQNEAQ (reference sequence). J lost 4 bases, V lost 3 bases, and 12 bases had no gene match. The CDR3 here is CASSLRDLAGVLYNEQFF. Here the CDR3 DNA reads TGTGCCAGCAGCTTGCGAGACCTAGCGGGGGTCCTTTACAATGAGCAGTTCTTC.